The rows below give T cell receptor beta chains drawn from one sample of a study of T cell responses to AZD1222 COVID-19 vaccine. Generated by immunoSEQ multiplex PCR, the TCRdb table keeps only in-frame clones and is missing some. The sample has about 200,000 clones, over 85% seen once; the top ten hold less than 4.5%. Sequencing used peripheral blood, obtained 28 days after the second dose of the MenACWY control vaccine. The receptors originated from an adult who received the MenACWY meningococcal vaccine as a control. CDR3s leave out the opening cysteine and the closing phenylalanine or tryptophan. The listing skips clone size in some rows; elsewhere it reads once, few, many or a size class.

>TRBV5-8|NA|TRBJ2-1
ASSKDNSISSYNEQF
>TRBV14|NA|TRBJ1-2
ASSLDSYGYT
>TRBV7-9|few|TRBJ1-3
ASSLGGNTIY
>TRBV19|NA|TRBJ1-1
ASTPFRGTEAF
>TRBV29-1|once|TRBJ2-3
SVEEGTFSTDTQY
>TRBV5-1|NA|TRBJ2-1
ASSWGLAGLGSYNEQF
>TRBV19|NA|TRBJ2-7
ASSNGGVSYEQY
>TRBV5-1|NA|TRBJ1-3
ASSFDGDPSGNTIY
>TRBV6-5|NA|TRBJ1-5
ASSWSSNQPQH
>TRBV15|NA|TRBJ1-3
ATSRDLLLSGNTIY
>TRBV5-1|NA|TRBJ2-7
ASSLGPGQGQYEQY
>TRBV9|NA|TRBJ2-7
ASSGGTGDYEQY